The sequence of this T cell receptor beta chain was determined in a study of T cell changes during pregnancy in multiple sclerosis. Data came from immunoSEQ multiplex PCR; TCRdb stores just in-frame clones and leaves some out. The repertoire holds roughly 40,000 clones, approximately 90% seen once, with 0.35% to 0.45% in the top ten. The sequenced sample was CD4+ T cells from peripheral blood mononuclear cells, obtained in the third trimester of pregnancy. The TCR comes from a female donor with multiple sclerosis, enrolled in a pregnancy study.

The DNA of the CDR3 is TGTGCCAGCAGTACGAGACAGGGGAACAATGAGCAGTTCTTC. Residues: CASSTRQGNNEQFF. V is TRBV27 and J is TRBJ2-1, with 8 nucleotides matching TRBD1. V shed 5 bases, J shed 5 bases, and the junction held 5 bases outside the gene matches. Germline CDR1 MNHEY, CDR2 SMNVEV (reference sequence). The CDR3 spans 14 residues.